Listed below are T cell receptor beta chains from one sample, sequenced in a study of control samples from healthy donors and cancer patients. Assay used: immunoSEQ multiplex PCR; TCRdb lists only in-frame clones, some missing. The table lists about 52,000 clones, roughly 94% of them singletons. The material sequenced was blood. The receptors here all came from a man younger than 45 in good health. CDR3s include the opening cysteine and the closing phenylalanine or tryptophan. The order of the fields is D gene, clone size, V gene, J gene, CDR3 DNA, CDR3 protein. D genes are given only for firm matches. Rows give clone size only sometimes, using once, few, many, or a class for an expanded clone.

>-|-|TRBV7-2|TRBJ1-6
TGTGCCAGCAGCACTTATAATTCACCCCTCCACTTT
CASSTYNSPLHF
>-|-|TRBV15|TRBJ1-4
TGTGCCACCAGCAGTCCCCAGCTAGGTAAAACTAATGAAAAACTGTTTTTT
CATSSPQLGKTNEKLFF
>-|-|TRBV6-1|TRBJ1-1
TGTGCCAGCAGTGTGGATGGCCTGACGAAGAGGGTCACTGAAGCTTTCTTT
CASSVDGLTKRVTEAFF
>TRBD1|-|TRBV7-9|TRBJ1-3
TGTGCCAGCAGCTTAGTAACAGGGGACGGAAACACCATATATTTT
CASSLVTGDGNTIYF
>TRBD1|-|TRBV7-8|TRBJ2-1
TGTGCCAGCGGTATTAGGGCGGACAGGGGGCAGAATGAGCAGTTCTTC
CASGIRADRGQNEQFF
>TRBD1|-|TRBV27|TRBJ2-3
TGTGCCAGCAGTCAAACAGGGGGTCCAGATACGCAGTATTTT
CASSQTGGPDTQYF
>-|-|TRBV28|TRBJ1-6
TGTGCCAGCAGTTTTCCCGGGACATTCCCTACCCGCTCCTATAATTCACCCCTCCACTTT
CASSFPGTFPTRSYNSPLHF
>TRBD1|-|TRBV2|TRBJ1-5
TGTGCCAGCAGTGTTGACAGGGGCCGAGGGGAGCCCCAGCATTTT
CASSVDRGRGEPQHF
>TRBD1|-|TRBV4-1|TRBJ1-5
TGCGCCAGCAGCCAAATTTCGGGACAGGGCAATCAGCCCCAGCATTTT
CASSQISGQGNQPQHF
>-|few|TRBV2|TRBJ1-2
TGTGCCAGCAGTGAAGACTGGGTTCCTAACTATGGCTACACCTTC
CASSEDWVPNYGYTF
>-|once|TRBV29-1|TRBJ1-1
TGCAGCGTTGAATCGCAGGGTGGGACTGAAGCTTTCTTT
CSVESQGGTEAFF
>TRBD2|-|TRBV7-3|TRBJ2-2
TGTGCCAGCAGCTTAACTGTCCTAGCGGGAGGGACCGGGGAGCTGTTTTTT
CASSLTVLAGGTGELFF
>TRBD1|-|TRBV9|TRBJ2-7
TGTGCCAGCAGCGTAGGACAGGGGTTCTACGAGCAGTACTTC
CASSVGQGFYEQYF
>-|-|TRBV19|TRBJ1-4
TGTGCCAGTAGCACGAACAGGGATGGGGAAAAACTGTTTTTT
CASSTNRDGEKLFF